A selection of T cell receptor beta chains follows, all from one sample in a study of cytomegalovirus exposure and HLA in healthy donors. Data came from immunoSEQ multiplex PCR; TCRdb stores just in-frame clones and leaves some out. The profile covers fewer than 250,000 clones, with about 75% appearing a single time and 1.5% to 2% taken by the ten largest. Sequenced input: PBMCs. These receptors came from a man aged 18 to 30 in good health and CMV-seronegative. The CDR3 runs from the conserved cysteine through the conserved F or W. Each record gives: clone size, D gene, V gene, J gene, CDR3 protein, CDR3 DNA. A D gene is named only where the DNA matches it firmly. Size is stated for part of the rows, as once, few or many counts, or as a class when the clone is expanded.

>.|TRBD1|TRBV27|TRBJ2-1
CASSPHPDRASSYNEQFF
TGTGCCAGCAGTCCTCATCCCGACAGGGCGAGCTCCTACAATGAGCAGTTCTTC
>.|.|TRBV27|TRBJ1-1
CASSFGADATEAFF
TGTGCCAGCAGTTTTGGGGCCGACGCCACTGAAGCTTTCTTT
>.|.|TRBV5-1|TRBJ1-6
CASSLADSNSPLHF
TGCGCCAGCAGCTTGGCGGACAGTAATTCACCCCTCCACTTT
>.|.|TRBV5-6|TRBJ2-1
CASSLDGRGTGNEQFF
TGTGCCAGCAGCTTGGACGGCAGGGGAACGGGCAATGAGCAGTTCTTC
>.|TRBD1|TRBV9|TRBJ1-1
CASSASPDRERTEAFF
TGTGCCAGCAGCGCTAGCCCAGACAGGGAACGCACTGAAGCTTTCTTT
>once|TRBD2|TRBV30|TRBJ2-7
CAWTLAASYEQYF
TGTGCCTGGACCCTAGCGGCTTCCTACGAGCAGTACTTC
>few|TRBD1|TRBV28|TRBJ2-7
CASSYRGLDYEQYF
TGTGCCAGCAGTTACAGGGGGCTGGACTACGAGCAGTACTTC
>.|.|TRBV6-1|TRBJ1-2
CASSEARSRAYGYTF
TGTGCCAGCAGTGAAGCGCGGTCCAGGGCCTATGGCTACACCTTC
>.|TRBD1|TRBV11-3|TRBJ2-3
CASSLHSLGQNTDTQYF
TGTGCCAGCAGCTTACATTCTCTGGGACAGAACACAGATACGCAGTATTTT
>few|TRBD1|TRBV15|TRBJ2-7
CATSRDPDRAYEQYF
TGTGCCACCAGCAGAGACCCGGACAGGGCCTACGAGCAGTACTTC
>.|.|TRBV7-2|TRBJ1-1
CASSLESGMATEAFF
TGTGCCAGCAGCTTAGAATCTGGTATGGCCACTGAAGCTTTCTTT
>.|.|TRBV6-1|TRBJ2-1
CASSGRGNAEQFF
TGTGCCAGTTCCGGTCGAGGAAACGCTGAGCAGTTCTTC
>.|TRBD1|TRBV14|TRBJ1-5
CASSQDGSLFWDRGYSNQPQHF
TGTGCCAGCAGCCAAGATGGGTCTTTATTTTGGGACAGGGGATATAGCAATCAGCCCCAGCATTTT
>once|TRBD2|TRBV10-1|TRBJ2-1
CASTLSGTSGYNEQFF
TGCGCCAGCACTCTATCAGGGACTAGCGGTTACAATGAGCAGTTCTTC
>.|.|TRBV4-3|TRBJ2-3
CASSQGVTDTQYF
TGCGCCAGCAGCCAAGGAGTAACAGATACGCAGTATTTT
>.|TRBD2|TRBV9|TRBJ2-7
CASSVESSGGNEQYF
TGTGCCAGCAGCGTAGAGTCTAGCGGGGGGAACGAGCAGTACTTC
>.|TRBD2|TRBV5-1|TRBJ2-1
CASSLVGSGGYSYNEQFF
TGCGCCAGCAGCTTGGTAGGTAGCGGGGGCTATTCCTACAATGAGCAGTTCTTC
>few|TRBD1|TRBV6-1|TRBJ2-3
CASSEPGQGAADTQYF
TGTGCCAGCAGTGAACCGGGACAGGGGGCCGCAGATACGCAGTATTTT
>.|.|TRBV27|TRBJ1-5
CASSVQAWGNQPQHF
TGTGCCAGCAGTGTCCAGGCCTGGGGCAATCAGCCCCAGCATTTT
>.|.|TRBV28|TRBJ1-1
CASSLQGSSEAFF
TGTGCCAGCAGTTTACAGGGTAGTTCTGAAGCTTTCTTT
>.|TRBD1|TRBV19|TRBJ1-6
CASSFRGENSPLHF
TGTGCCAGTAGTTTCAGGGGGGAAAACTCACCCCTCCACTTT
>.|.|TRBV19|TRBJ1-6
CASSDSSYNSPLHF
TGTGCCAGTAGTGACAGCTCCTATAATTCACCCCTCCACTTT
>.|TRBD1|TRBV5-1|TRBJ1-2
CASSLGTGKAVDYGYTF
TGCGCCAGCAGCCTAGGGACAGGGAAGGCGGTGGACTATGGCTACACCTTC
>.|.|TRBV5-1|TRBJ2-1
CASSLKVVLADSYNEQFF
TGCGCCAGCAGCTTAAAAGTAGTGTTAGCGGACTCCTACAATGAGCAGTTCTTC